This T cell receptor beta chain derives from a study of cytomegalovirus exposure and HLA in healthy donors (TCRdb year 2017). General notes on the study: An earlier analysis of roughly 630 of the donors reported more than 250 Gb of sequence data and roughly 110 million unique TCR beta sequences from about 180 million T cells. HLA typing included class I and class II loci at four-digit resolution. On average, 235,054 unique TCR beta nucleotide sequences were sequenced per donor among about 400 genotyped donors of the cohort, with roughly 18% of those sequences being non-productive. All discovery cohort repertoires had been generated on a single sequencing platform. In a later genetic analysis, genome-wide SNP genotypes for about 65% of the roughly 700 donors were used, and that subset was treated as a discovery cohort. Besides the first cohort of approximately 670 subjects, a separate validation cohort made up of roughly 130 different subjects was used. To predict cytomegalovirus infection status, the study brought together high-throughput TCR immunosequencing, statistical association of individual TCRs with disease status, and machine learning. The study used immunosequencing to profile the T cell repertoires of 600 to 850 subjects and linked those repertoires to cytomegalovirus serostatus. Several DR-DQ haplotypes were treated as single units for association and clustering because of strong linkage in the cohort. The study aimed to test whether cataloging public T cell receptors could reveal signatures of past pathogen exposure. An earlier analysis of a few hundred of the donors applied high-throughput TCR beta sequencing to assess whether each TCR beta V gene segment acted as functional or pseudogenic. The genetic ancestry cluster associated with self-reported Caucasian donors included about four fifths of the approximately 400 genotyped donors. To study patterns of TCR occurrence, a later analysis re-analyzed previously published TCR beta repertoires from 650 to 750 donors and added high-resolution HLA genotyping. Typing coverage varied by locus: roughly 620-640 donors for A, B, C, DRB1 and DQB1; roughly 510 for DQA1; more than 600 for DPA1; 450 to 480 for DPB1. About 300 gigabases of sequencing data and around 80 million unique TCR sequences made up an early release that covered under 750 HLA-typed donors. Rather than using new phenotypic data, the later analysis identified candidate immune exposures from TCR beta sequences and from how often those sequences occurred across donors. Alongside the repertoire data, information on donor age, sex, ethnicity and CMV serostatus was compiled.

In total, around 600 healthy bone marrow donors made up the cohort. At the time of sampling, every cohort member was nominally healthy, though immune exposures that went unrecorded were likely present. The donor was CMV seronegative and was included in the group of under 450 seronegative cohort members. A peripheral blood sample was provided by each donor, and peripheral blood mononuclear cells were used for TCR beta sequencing. Genomic DNA was extracted from the blood cell samples with the Qiagen DNeasy Blood Extraction Kit. For this clone: The antigen it binds to is not known. Per-base quality was not reported, and no clone a single base away is much larger than it.

The method was the immunoSEQ multiplex PCR assay. The multiplex PCR relied on a mix of 60 forward primers for TCR Vbeta segments and 13 reverse primers for TCR Jbeta segments. The CDR3 region of rearranged TCR beta genes was amplified from genomic DNA with a multiplex PCR assay. On the Illumina HiSeq System, the amplified TCR beta libraries were sequenced as 87-base-pair reads. Per the original workflow: Across the roughly 640 repertoires, a later analysis counted some 81 million unique TCR beta chains, approximately 12 million of which were shared by at least two donors. A nearest-neighbor algorithm error-corrected the raw reads and collapsed the reads into unique sequences, merging closely related sequences to remove PCR and sequencing errors. V, D and J gene segments were assigned by aligning CDR3 sequences to IMGT reference sequences. For a sequence to be retained, a match of at least six nucleotides was required to both a V gene segment and a J gene segment. Rearrangements were classified as productive when the CDR3 lacked stop codons and remained in frame with V and J, and all other rearrangements were classified as non-productive. CDR3 was defined by IMGT convention, running from the second conserved V-encoded cysteine to the conserved J-encoded phenylalanine. In an earlier analysis of 500 to 650 of the donors, sequences lacking an unambiguous match to a single V gene segment were excluded. An earlier analysis of 500 to 700 of the donors classified V segments as functional when productive rearrangements were above 56.7% and as segregating when the standard deviation between donors was above 5%. A statistical classification framework was built for diagnosing cytomegalovirus status from the catalog of TCR beta chain sequences. In a later analysis, V and J genes were assigned by comparing TCR nucleotide sequences against IMGT/GENE-DB human TR gene sequences. Using the TCRdist pipeline, a later analysis assigned CDR3 sequences along with most-parsimonious VDJ recombination scenarios. In a later analysis, each TCR beta chain was defined by its CDR3 amino acid sequence together with its V-gene family, and reads without a unique V-gene family were excluded. In a later analysis, fewer than 650 highly shared, low-generation-probability nucleotide sequences were removed to address suspected cross-contamination and a sequencing artifact. In a later analysis, a clonal expansion index for each public chain was calculated from normalized within-repertoire ranks of inferred template counts. In a later analysis, generation probabilities were computed with a VDJ recombination model fitted to out-of-frame rearrangements, and the resulting probabilities were checked against IGoR. Hypergeometric tests were used in a later analysis to score TCR-TCR, TCR-HLA and TCR-CMV co-occurrence, with a repertoire-size bias correction applied to the TCR pairs. To estimate false discovery rates, a later analysis permuted the HLA or CMV assignments 20 times. A later analysis grouped co-occurring TCRs with DBSCAN, adding TCRdist sequence similarity when clustering within HLA-allele-positive subsets. Repertoires with fewer than 30,000 or more than 120,000 public chains were left out of co-occurrence clustering, as were five repertoires with anomalous nucleotide sharing. Not all clones reach the TCRdb copy of this immuneACCESS table, which keeps in-frame sequences only. Checked studies attribute under half of the gap to unresolved V genes and leave the rest unexplained. The V and J calls and clone size come from that table; D and trimming were worked out from the DNA. The sample includes tens of thousands of clones, with approximately 47% observed a single time. In total, the top ten clones hold just under 2% of the sample.

Study-wide findings and limitations: The classifier was reported to diagnose cytomegalovirus status with high specificity and sensitivity in both the original cohort and the validation cohort. In vitro tests confirmed that a few of the cytomegalovirus-associated TCR beta chains recognize cytomegalovirus antigens. According to a later analysis, most CMV-associated TCR beta chains appeared to be HLA-restricted, and the HLA associations seemed to be driven largely by CMV exposure. In a later analysis, HLA-associated TCR beta chains were found to be more clonally expanded and to have lower generation probabilities than equally common non-associated chains. Assigning TCR associations to individual alleles was difficult when HLA alleles, especially DR and DQ, strongly co-occurred. Presence/absence analyses assumed roughly uniform sequencing depth across donors, an assumption that may not hold. A further reported finding was that TCR beta sequences accurately predicted the HLA-A and HLA-B alleles for most subjects in the first cohort. In a later analysis, TCR association rates were found to vary across HLA loci, with the most associated TCRs seen for DRB1 alleles and the fewest for HLA-C alleles. The authors suggested that the approach could potentially be generalized to other disease states and immunological phenotypes. A cluster of highly shared sequence variants was judged likely to represent a technical artifact of the sequencing pipeline. A later analysis associated roughly 17,000 TCR beta sequences with specific HLA alleles at a false discovery rate of 0.05. In an earlier analysis of 450 to 750 of the donors, most TCR beta V segments appeared in productive rearrangements about 87% or about 30% of the time, broadly matching IMGT annotations. Because some donors lacked HLA typing at each locus, the association tests relied only on the typed subset. About 17 rarely observed V segments, including chromosome 9 orphons, were excluded from the earlier analysis of approximately 500 of the donors because counts were too low. CMV serostatus was the only immune exposure information available for the cohort. Correlated functional status among segregating V segments might reflect linkage disequilibrium, but an unknown experimental factor could not be ruled out. In a later genetic analysis, a missense DCLRE1C variant was associated with V-gene and J-gene trimming of TCR beta chains, and the association was replicated in an independent cohort. A total of roughly 160 TCR beta chains were listed by the study as associated with cytomegalovirus. According to a later genetic analysis, donors in an Asian-associated ancestry cluster had fewer N-insertions in productive TCRs than the approximately 690-donor mean. Most TCR sequences were seen in very few donors, while some public TCRs were found in many individuals. In this cohort, only TCR beta chains were sequenced, and detectable features were limited by the absence of alpha or paired-chain data. Several of the top co-occurrence clusters appeared to be linked to parvovirus B19, influenza, CMV and Epstein-Barr virus, according to a later analysis.

Sequenced: PBMCs. The source of this sequence is a woman in her forties or fifties in good health and CMV-seronegative.

The nucleotides read TGTGCCAGCAACTGGCGGGGTGGGGCCAACGTCCTGACTTTC. Translated, it gives CASNWRGGANVLTF. The V gene is TRBV28 and the J gene is TRBJ2-6; TRBD2 might be the D gene, on 6 matching bases. V drops 7 bases and J drops 3 bases, leaving 10 bases in between. As encoded in the germline V gene, CDR1 is MDHEN while CDR2 is SYDVKM. The CDR3 numbers 14 residues from cysteine through phenylalanine. The entry retains the CDR3 DNA only, 42 bases that are in frame from base 1.